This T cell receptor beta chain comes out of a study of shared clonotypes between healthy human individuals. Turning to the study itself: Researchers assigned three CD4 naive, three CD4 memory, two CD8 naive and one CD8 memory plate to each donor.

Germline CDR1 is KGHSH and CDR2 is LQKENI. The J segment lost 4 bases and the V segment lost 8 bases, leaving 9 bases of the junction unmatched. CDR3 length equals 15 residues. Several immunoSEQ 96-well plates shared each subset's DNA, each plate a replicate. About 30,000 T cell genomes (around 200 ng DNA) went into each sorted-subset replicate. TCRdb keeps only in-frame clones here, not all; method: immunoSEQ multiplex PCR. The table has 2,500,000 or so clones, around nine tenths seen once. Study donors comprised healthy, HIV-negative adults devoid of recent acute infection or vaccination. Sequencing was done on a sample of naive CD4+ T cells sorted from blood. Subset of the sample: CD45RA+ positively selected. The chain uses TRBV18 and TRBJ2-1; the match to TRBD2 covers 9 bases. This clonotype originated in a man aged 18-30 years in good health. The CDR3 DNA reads TGTGCCAGCGCCGTGGGTAGCGGGGGTTACAATGAGCAGTTCTTC. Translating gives CASAVGSGGYNEQFF.